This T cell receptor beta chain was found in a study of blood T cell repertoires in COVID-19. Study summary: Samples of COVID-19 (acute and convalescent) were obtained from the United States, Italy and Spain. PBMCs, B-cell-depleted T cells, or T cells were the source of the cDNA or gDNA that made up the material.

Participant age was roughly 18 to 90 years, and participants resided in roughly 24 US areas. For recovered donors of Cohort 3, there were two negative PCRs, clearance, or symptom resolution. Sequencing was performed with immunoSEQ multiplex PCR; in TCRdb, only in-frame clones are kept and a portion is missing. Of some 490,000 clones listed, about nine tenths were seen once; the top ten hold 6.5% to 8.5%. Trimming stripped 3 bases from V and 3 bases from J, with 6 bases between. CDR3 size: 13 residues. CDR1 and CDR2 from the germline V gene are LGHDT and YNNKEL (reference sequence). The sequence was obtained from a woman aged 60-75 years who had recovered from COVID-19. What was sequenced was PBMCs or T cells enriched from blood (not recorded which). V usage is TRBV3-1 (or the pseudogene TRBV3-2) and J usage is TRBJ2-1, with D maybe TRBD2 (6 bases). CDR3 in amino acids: CASSQGLYNEQFF. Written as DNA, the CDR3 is TGTGCCAGCAGCCAGGGACTCTACAATGAGCAGTTCTTC.